This T cell receptor beta chain appears in the sequencing data of a study of blood T cell repertoires in COVID-19. Whole-study context: Nucleic acid was either cDNA or gDNA, and it came from T cells, B-cell-depleted T cells, or PBMCs.

Generated by immunoSEQ multiplex PCR, the TCRdb table keeps only in-frame clones and is missing some. The repertoire includes approximately 270,000 clones, 80% to 85% of them detected once, and approximately 14% sits in the top ten. Trimming cost V 7 bases and J 3 bases; bases outside gene matches: 13. Germline CDR1 reads SEHNR; CDR2 reads FQNEAQ (reference sequence). This CDR3 contains 16 residues. Sequenced input: peripheral blood. The receptor comes from a person between 65 and 79 years old with COVID-19, enrolled during active disease. V gene TRBV7-9 combines with J gene TRBJ2-7; 9 positions agree with TRBD1. The CDR3 protein is CASTSPQGQGGYEQYF. The CDR3 DNA reads as TGTGCCAGCACCTCTCCCCAGGGACAGGGAGGCTACGAGCAGTACTTC. Full variable domain (missing parts from reference TRBV7-9 and TRBJ2-7): DTGVSQNPRHKITKRGQNVTFRCDPISEHNRLYWYRQTLGQGPEFLTYFQNEAQLEKSRLLSDRFSAERPKGSFSTLEIQRTEQGDSAMYLCASTSPQGQGGYEQYFGPGTRLTVT.